This T cell receptor beta chain was found in a study of OX40 agonist ivuxolimab in advanced cancers. Study background: Past anti-PD-1, anti-PD-L1 or anti-CTLA-4 therapy was accepted, and 30% to 45% had received some.

Sequenced by immunoSEQ multiplex PCR; TCRdb stores in-frame clones only, minus some. The table lists 65,000 to 90,000 clones, 92% of them singletons, with more than 7.5% in the top ten. The CDR3 totals 16 residues. V gave up 5 bases and J gave up 3 bases, with 19 bases separating them. Germline V lookup: CDR1 SGHAT, CDR2 FQNNGV. The genes are TRBV11-2 and TRBJ1-2; a possible D gene is TRBD1 (6 bases). The source is an adult with an advanced solid tumor such as melanoma, head and neck, liver or kidney cancer. The input for sequencing was CD4+ or CD8+ T cells sorted from blood, taken in a trial of the OX40 agonist ivuxolimab. This CDR3 reads CASSLHHRDYYYGYTF. DNA for the CDR3: TGTGCCAGCAGCCTACATCACAGGGATTATTACTATGGCTACACCTTC.